A selection of T cell receptor beta chains follows, all from one sample in a study of T-cell memory formation after mild COVID-19. Each CDR3 protein is one row after TCRdb ran MiXCR on the 5' RACE reads. The sample consists of about 240,000 distinct CDR3 sequences, more than 8% of them appearing once. The sample was PBMCs or a T cell subset sorted from them (not recorded which). These receptors all come from a man aged 18 to 29 who had mild COVID-19 (a few samples of this study predate the infection). Cell type and time point are not known. Both conserved end residues are part of each CDR3. The D gene is left open where the match is weak. Clone size is given for some rows only: seen once, a few or many times, or a class if the clone is expanded.

>TRBV6-1|.|TRBJ2-2|TRBD1
CASSVTTGTGELFF
TGTGCCAGCAGCGTTACGACAGGGACCGGGGAGCTGTTTTTT
>TRBV19|.|TRBJ2-5|.
CASSITTGPQETQYF
TGTGCCAGTAGTATAACTACAGGACCCCAAGAGACCCAGTACTTC
>TRBV7-9|few|TRBJ1-5|.
CASSLGNNQPQHF
TGTGCCAGCAGCCTCGGCAACAATCAGCCCCAGCATTTT
>TRBV6-1|.|TRBJ1-2|TRBD1
CASSEGPRGGRYTF
TGTGCCAGCAGTGAAGGCCCCCGAGGGGGCCGCTACACCTTC
>TRBV5-1|.|TRBJ2-5|.
CASSLAAATETQYF
TGCGCCAGCAGCTTAGCGGCGGCTACGGAGACCCAGTACTTC
>TRBV5-1|few|TRBJ1-5|TRBD1
CASSAGTGSSQPQHF
TGCGCCAGCAGCGCCGGGACAGGGTCTAGTCAGCCCCAGCATTTT
>TRBV6-5|few|TRBJ2-5|.
CASSYWSGTQETQYF
TGTGCCAGCAGTTACTGGTCGGGGACCCAAGAGACCCAGTACTTC
>TRBV4-3|.|TRBJ2-2|.
CASSQDREVFARELFF
TGCGCCAGCAGCCAAGATCGGGAAGTCTTCGCAAGGGAGCTGTTTTTT
>TRBV29-1|.|TRBJ1-2|TRBD1
CSVDRATGGGGYGYTF
TGCAGCGTTGATAGGGCCACAGGGGGCGGTGGCTATGGCTACACCTTC
>TRBV12-3/TRBV12-4|.|TRBJ2-5|TRBD1
CASSLRDRDYQETQYF
TGTGCCAGCAGTTTAAGGGACAGGGACTACCAAGAGACCCAGTACTTC
>TRBV25-1|.|TRBJ1-2|.
CASSVLNYGYTF
TGTGCCAGCAGTGTACTTAACTATGGCTACACCTTC
>TRBV15|many|TRBJ1-1|.
CATSGANTEAFF
TGTGCCACCAGCGGCGCAAACACTGAAGCTTTCTTT
>TRBV6-5|.|TRBJ2-5|.
CASSYSSRQETQYF
TGTGCCAGCAGTTACTCGTCCAGGCAAGAGACCCAGTACTTC
>TRBV12-3/TRBV12-4|few|TRBJ2-3|.
CASSFGTGGDLDTQYF
TGTGCCAGCAGTTTCGGTACGGGGGGCGACCTGGATACGCAGTATTTT
>TRBV12-3/TRBV12-4|many|TRBJ2-5|TRBD2
CASTQGGYGETQYF
TGTGCCAGCACTCAGGGAGGGTACGGAGAGACCCAGTACTTC
>TRBV7-9|.|TRBJ2-1|TRBD1
CASSPRDREFF
TGTGCCAGCAGCCCCCGGGACAGGGAGTTCTTC
>TRBV7-6|few|TRBJ2-1|.
CASSPLEGANNEQFF
TGTGCCAGCAGCCCCCTGGAGGGGGCGAACAATGAGCAGTTCTTC
>TRBV3-1|few|TRBJ2-2|.
CASSRATGNTGELFF
TGTGCCAGCAGCCGGGCGACAGGGAACACCGGGGAGCTGTTTTTT
>TRBV20-1|few|TRBJ2-5|TRBD2
CSASPSGAWETQYF
TGCAGTGCTAGCCCTAGCGGGGCATGGGAGACCCAGTACTTC
>TRBV27|.|TRBJ1-6|.
CASSFDRTLNSPLHF
TGTGCCAGCAGTTTCGACAGAACACTTAATTCACCCCTCCACTTT
>TRBV20-1|many|TRBJ2-3|.
CSARTDTQYF
TGCAGTGCTAGAACAGATACGCAGTATTTT